What follows are 4 T cell receptor beta chains derived from one specimen sequenced in a study of T-cell memory formation after mild COVID-19. Each CDR3 protein gets one entry after TCRdb re-called the 5' RACE reads with MiXCR. Here the sample spans some 250,000 distinct CDR3 sequences, more than 15% being singletons. Material for sequencing was PBMCs or a T cell subset sorted from them (not recorded which). The origin of the receptors is a young man who had mild COVID-19 (a few samples of this study predate the infection). Cell type and time point are not known.

There are a few counts of this clonotype. The V gene is TRBV12-3 or TRBV12-4, the J gene TRBJ2-3; maybe TRBD2 (6 bases). V was pared by 6 bases and J by 4 bases, with 17 bases between. CDR3 size: 15 residues. This chain's CDR3 is CASRTRGFQADTQYF. CDR3 DNA: TGTGCCAGCAGGACTAGAGGATTTCAGGCAGATACGCAGTATTTT.

This clonotype appeared a few times. V usage is TRBV7-3 and J usage is TRBJ2-3; D is uncertain. Germline CDR1 and CDR2: SGHTA and FQGTGA. The V end was cut by 0 bases, the J end by 5 bases, with 6 bases between. The CDR3 has 13 residues. The CDR3 DNA sequence: TGTGCCAGCAGCTTAACGAATGAAGATACGCAGTATTTT. This gives the protein CASSLTNEDTQYF.

This clonotype occurred many times. V usage is TRBV20-1 and J usage is TRBJ2-7; no definite D call. CDR1 is DFQATT and CDR2 is SNEGSKA in the germline V gene (reference sequence). The CDR3 extends over 13 amino acids. V was trimmed by 3 bases and J by 0 bases, leaving 9 bases between them. CDR3 sequence reads: CSARDVISYEQYF. The CDR3 DNA follows: TGCAGTGCTAGGGACGTTATCTCCTACGAGCAGTACTTC.

The table lists this clonotype with a few counts. The chain recombines TRBV20-1 with TRBJ2-1, with 11 bases aligning to TRBD2. V lost 0 bases, J lost 6 bases, and 7 bases stayed unmatched. The CDR3 consists of 16 residues. CDR1 and CDR2 from the germline V gene are DFQATT and SNEGSKA (reference sequence). CDR3 protein: CSARDRVLAGANEQFF. As DNA, the CDR3 is TGCAGTGCTAGAGATCGGGTACTAGCGGGGGCCAATGAGCAGTTCTTC.